The 8 T cell receptor beta chains below were found in one sample sequenced in a study of blood T cell repertoires in COVID-19. Profiling relied on immunoSEQ multiplex PCR, and the TCRdb table lists in-frame clones only, not all of them. The table includes 130,000 to 150,000 clones, 88% detected once. Source material: peripheral blood. These receptors were obtained from a man between 65 and 79 years old with acute or convalescent COVID-19.

The table lists this clone with a few counts. The CDR3 bases are TGTGCCAGCAGGACCCCAGGGGGGACGAACACCGGGGAGCTGTTTTTT. Translating gives CASRTPGGTNTGELFF. The rearrangement uses TRBV6-6 and TRBJ2-2; D may be TRBD1 (7 bases). The germline gives CDR1 MNHNY, CDR2 SVGAGI (reference sequence). The CDR3 runs to 16 residues. V was trimmed by 6 bases and J by 0 bases, leaving 14 bases between them.

The chain recombines TRBV6-5 with TRBJ1-1; 8 bases align to TRBD1. After removal of 7 bases from V and 8 bases from J, the junction contained 9 bases not matched to a gene. The CDR3 is 13 residues long. Germline loops: CDR1 MNHEY, CDR2 SVGAGI. The CDR3 loop is CASTPGGGGEAFF. The CDR3 DNA reads as TGTGCCAGCACCCCAGGGGGCGGCGGGGAAGCTTTCTTT.

CDR3 nucleotide sequence: TGTGCCAGCAGCCCAAGAGGGTTCTCCTATAATTCACCCCTCCACTTT. Translation: CASSPRGFSYNSPLHF. V and J are TRBV3-1 (or the pseudogene TRBV3-2) and TRBJ1-6; D is uncertain. From germline, CDR1 is LGHDT and CDR2 YNNKEL (reference sequence). Trimming left V 4 bases short and J 0 bases short, with 10 bases between. This CDR3 contains 16 residues.

This chain joins TRBV5-1 and TRBJ2-5; the match to TRBD1 covers 8 bases. V gave up 2 bases and J gave up 4 bases; unmatched junction bases: 1. The CDR3 is 13 residues long. The germline V gene encodes CDR1 SGHRS and CDR2 YFSETQ. CDR3 sequence: CASSLQGGETQYF. The CDR3 DNA reads as TGCGCCAGCAGCTTACAGGGGGGAGAGACCCAGTACTTC.

This clone was recorded only once. The chain has TRBV19 and TRBJ1-4, with D uncertain. This CDR3 is built from 15 residues. Germline lookup yields CDR1 LNHDA and CDR2 SQIVND (reference sequence). V was cut by 3 bases and J by 2 bases, with 10 bases left in between. The CDR3 spells CASSIIGATNEKLFF. The DNA of the CDR3 is TGTGCCAGTAGTATTATCGGTGCGACTAATGAAAAACTGTTTTTT.

Details on this clone: The same CDR3 is also encoded by other DNA sequences in this sample. The V and J genes are TRBV19 and TRBJ1-6, with 8 bases identical to TRBD1. CDR1 LNHDA and CDR2 SQIVND come from the germline V gene (reference sequence). Trimming took 3 bases from V and 7 from J; bases not matched to a gene: 2. This CDR3 region has 14 residues. In DNA form, the CDR3 reads TGTGCCAGTAGTATTCAGGGGGCAAATTCACCCCTCCACTTT. Translation: CASSIQGANSPLHF.

This chain uses TRBV10-3 with TRBJ1-5; a possible D gene is TRBD1 (5 bases). This CDR3 has 14 residues. The V gene lost 4 bases and the J gene lost 6 bases, with 13 bases spanning the gap. Germline CDR1 and CDR2: ENHRY and SYGVKD. CDR3: CAISGQGLGQPQHF. The CDR3 DNA reads as TGTGCCATCAGTGGGCAGGGACTCGGTCAGCCCCAGCATTTT.

The rearrangement uses TRBV7-2 and TRBJ2-7; D may be TRBD1 (6 bases). Germline V lookup: CDR1 SGHTA, CDR2 FQGNSA. The V end was cut by 4 bases, the J end by 3 bases, with 13 bases between. There are 14 residues in the CDR3. The CDR3 DNA reads TGTGCCAGCAGCTCCCGGACAGACTTCTACGAGCAGTACTTC. Protein: CASSSRTDFYEQYF.